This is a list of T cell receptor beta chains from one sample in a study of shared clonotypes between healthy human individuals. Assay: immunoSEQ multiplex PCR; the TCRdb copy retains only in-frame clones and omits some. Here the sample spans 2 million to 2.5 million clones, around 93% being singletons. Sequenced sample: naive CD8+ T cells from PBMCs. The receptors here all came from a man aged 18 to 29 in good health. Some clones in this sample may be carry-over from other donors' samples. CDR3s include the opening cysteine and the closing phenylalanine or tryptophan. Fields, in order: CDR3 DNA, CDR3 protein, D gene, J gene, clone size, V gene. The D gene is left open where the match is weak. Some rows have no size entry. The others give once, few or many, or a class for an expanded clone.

DNA: TGTGCCATCAGTGAGTCGATTTTGCCAGTGCACACTGAAGCTTTCTTT
CDR3: CAISESILPVHTEAFF
D: -
J: TRBJ1-1
size: -
V: TRBV10-3

DNA: TGTGCCAGCAGCCACACCGGGGAGCTGTTTTTT
CDR3: CASSHTGELFF
D: -
J: TRBJ2-2
size: few
V: TRBV6-5

DNA: TGTGCCAGCAGCTTGGCGAGCTCCTACGAGCAGTACTTC
CDR3: CASSLASSYEQYF
D: -
J: TRBJ2-7
size: few
V: TRBV5-6

DNA: TGTGCCAGCAGTTTTCTCTCGGCGGGAGGGCCTCCCAATGAGCAGTTCTTC
CDR3: CASSFLSAGGPPNEQFF
D: TRBD2
J: TRBJ2-1
size: -
V: TRBV27

DNA: TGTGCCAGCTTTACGACAGGGGTGGCCAATGAGCAGTTCTTC
CDR3: CASFTTGVANEQFF
D: TRBD1
J: TRBJ2-1
size: once
V: TRBV27

DNA: TGTGCCATCAGCGCACAGACGAACACTGAAGCTTTCTTT
CDR3: CAISAQTNTEAFF
D: -
J: TRBJ1-1
size: once
V: TRBV10-3

DNA: TGTGCCAGCAGCCCCAGTGGGGTGAACACTGAAGCTTTCTTT
CDR3: CASSPSGVNTEAFF
D: -
J: TRBJ1-1
size: -
V: TRBV9

DNA: TGTGCCAGCAGTGGGGGGGTCCACGAGCAGTACTTC
CDR3: CASSGGVHEQYF
D: -
J: TRBJ2-7
size: once
V: TRBV2

DNA: TGTGCCAGCAGTTTACCGGGAGAGGAGGAGACCCAGTACTTC
CDR3: CASSLPGEEETQYF
D: -
J: TRBJ2-5
size: -
V: TRBV28

DNA: TGTGCCAGCAGCGTGATGGGGGGTCCGGTCGCTGAAGCTTTCTTT
CDR3: CASSVMGGPVAEAFF
D: -
J: TRBJ1-1
size: -
V: TRBV9

DNA: TGTGCCAGCAGTGAATCAGGGGGCTCCTACAATGAGCAGTTCTTC
CDR3: CASSESGGSYNEQFF
D: TRBD1
J: TRBJ2-1
size: -
V: TRBV6-4

DNA: TGCGCCAGCAGCCAAGAAATCGGGTCGGAACAGGGAGGTCAGCCCCAGCATTTT
CDR3: CASSQEIGSEQGGQPQHF
D: -
J: TRBJ1-5
size: -
V: TRBV4-3

DNA: TGCAGCGTTGACGACAGGGCTCCCTATGGCTACACCTTC
CDR3: CSVDDRAPYGYTF
D: TRBD1
J: TRBJ1-2
size: once
V: TRBV29-1

DNA: TGTGCCAGCAGTGAAGCGAAATCAGGTCAGCCCCAGCATTTT
CDR3: CASSEAKSGQPQHF
D: -
J: TRBJ1-5
size: -
V: TRBV6-1

DNA: TGTGCCAGCAGCGTATCTGGGGTGAGAGAGACCCAGTACTTC
CDR3: CASSVSGVRETQYF
D: -
J: TRBJ2-5
size: -
V: TRBV9

DNA: TGTGTCTTTACCCGGGACAGGACCTACGAGCAGTACTTC
CDR3: CVFTRDRTYEQYF
D: TRBD1
J: TRBJ2-7
size: -
V: TRBV2

DNA: TGTGCCAGCAGCTTTGGGACAGGGAAGGACGAGCAGTACTTC
CDR3: CASSFGTGKDEQYF
D: TRBD1
J: TRBJ2-7
size: -
V: TRBV11-2

DNA: TGTGCCAGCACCGGCCCCTCCTACGAGCAGTACTTC
CDR3: CASTGPSYEQYF
D: -
J: TRBJ2-7
size: -
V: TRBV2

DNA: TGTGCCAGCAGTTTTTTGGGCAGCTCACCCCTCCACTTT
CDR3: CASSFLGSSPLHF
D: -
J: TRBJ1-6
size: -
V: TRBV27

DNA: TGTGCCAGCTCCTGGGTCGGACAGGGGAGCGGCTACACCTTC
CDR3: CASSWVGQGSGYTF
D: TRBD1
J: TRBJ1-2
size: -
V: TRBV6-5

DNA: TGCGCCAGCAGCCAATCCTGGCGGACCGGGAATGAGCAGTTCTTC
CDR3: CASSQSWRTGNEQFF
D: -
J: TRBJ2-1
size: -
V: TRBV4-3

DNA: TGTGCCAGCAGCGTTAGTAGGACTCTCCAAGAGACCCAGTACTTC
CDR3: CASSVSRTLQETQYF
D: -
J: TRBJ2-5
size: once
V: TRBV7-2

DNA: TGCGCCAGCAGCCACATAACCCAAAAACCTGGCTACACCTTC
CDR3: CASSHITQKPGYTF
D: -
J: TRBJ1-2
size: -
V: TRBV4-1

DNA: TGTGCCAGCAGTTTACTTACTAGCGGGAAGGAGCTGTTTTTT
CDR3: CASSLLTSGKELFF
D: TRBD2
J: TRBJ2-2
size: -
V: TRBV27

DNA: TGTGCCAGCAGTTTATCGGGGGGCGTCCACACTGAAGCTTTCTTT
CDR3: CASSLSGGVHTEAFF
D: -
J: TRBJ1-1
size: -
V: TRBV27

DNA: TGTGCCAGCAGCTCAATTTTTCCCGGGACTAGCGGCGGGGAGCTGTTTTTT
CDR3: CASSSIFPGTSGGELFF
D: TRBD2
J: TRBJ2-2
size: -
V: TRBV7-3

DNA: TGCAGCGTTGAGCCGGACGGAGGGGAGACCCAGTACTTC
CDR3: CSVEPDGGETQYF
D: -
J: TRBJ2-5
size: -
V: TRBV29-1

DNA: TGTGCCAGCAGCTTTGGAGGCTGGAATCAGCCCCAGCATTTT
CDR3: CASSFGGWNQPQHF
D: -
J: TRBJ1-5
size: -
V: TRBV5-6

DNA: TGTGCCAGCAGCTCAACCTATAGCGGGTCTACCTACGAGCAGTACTTC
CDR3: CASSSTYSGSTYEQYF
D: TRBD2
J: TRBJ2-7
size: -
V: TRBV7-3

DNA: TGTGCCAGCAGCCACTTAGGGCAGGGGGCACACTACGAGCAGTACTTC
CDR3: CASSHLGQGAHYEQYF
D: TRBD1
J: TRBJ2-7
size: -
V: TRBV28

DNA: TGTGCCAGCAGTGAAATCGGGGTTGTTCAGCCCCAGCATTTT
CDR3: CASSEIGVVQPQHF
D: -
J: TRBJ1-5
size: -
V: TRBV2

DNA: TGTGCCAGCAGTCATTTGGGCGCGGGCATACCCTACGAGCAGTACTTC
CDR3: CASSHLGAGIPYEQYF
D: -
J: TRBJ2-7
size: -
V: TRBV2

DNA: TGTGCCAGCAGTGGACTCGAAAGGGGGGCTAGTACGCAGTATTTT
CDR3: CASSGLERGASTQYF
D: -
J: TRBJ2-3
size: -
V: TRBV2

DNA: TGTGCCAGCAGCGCCAAATTATCCCCCCACGAGCAGTACTTC
CDR3: CASSAKLSPHEQYF
D: -
J: TRBJ2-7
size: -
V: TRBV11-3

DNA: TGTGCCAGCAGCCAAGACGGGCAATCCGAGCAGTACTTC
CDR3: CASSQDGQSEQYF
D: -
J: TRBJ2-7
size: -
V: TRBV14

DNA: TGTGCCAGCAGTGATTGGGCCGGGGAGCTGTTTTTT
CDR3: CASSDWAGELFF
D: -
J: TRBJ2-2
size: -
V: TRBV25-1

DNA: TGTGCCAGCAGCAAATCGGGTGGTAGACTGGGTTCGCACAATGAGCAGTTCTTC
CDR3: CASSKSGGRLGSHNEQFF
D: -
J: TRBJ2-1
size: -
V: TRBV9

DNA: TGTGCCAGCAGTTCAGGGGCCGGGACAGGAAACTACGAGCAGTACTTC
CDR3: CASSSGAGTGNYEQYF
D: TRBD1
J: TRBJ2-7
size: -
V: TRBV27

DNA: TGTGCCAGCAGCTCCGGGACAGGGTTAGAGACCCAGTACTTC
CDR3: CASSSGTGLETQYF
D: TRBD1
J: TRBJ2-5
size: -
V: TRBV5-6

DNA: TGTGCCAGCAGCGCATTCAGGGTGTCTGAAGCTTTCTTT
CDR3: CASSAFRVSEAFF
D: -
J: TRBJ1-1
size: -
V: TRBV5-5

DNA: TGTGCCAGCAGCTTAGCGGGAGCTGCGGCCAATGAGCAGTTCTTC
CDR3: CASSLAGAAANEQFF
D: -
J: TRBJ2-1
size: -
V: TRBV11-2

DNA: TGTGCCAGCAGCGTGGGGCCGGGACTCATGGAATTTTATGGCTACACCTTC
CDR3: CASSVGPGLMEFYGYTF
D: -
J: TRBJ1-2
size: -
V: TRBV7-8

DNA: TGTGCCAGCACCTTGGGGGACCGCTATGCCTACGAGCAGTACTTC
CDR3: CASTLGDRYAYEQYF
D: -
J: TRBJ2-7
size: -
V: TRBV6-1

DNA: TGTGCCAGCAGCTACGGGGGAGCGTCGACATCCTACGAGCAGTACTTC
CDR3: CASSYGGASTSYEQYF
D: -
J: TRBJ2-7
size: -
V: TRBV9

DNA: TGCGCCAGCAGCTTCGGCGGTGATCCCAATCAGCCCCAGCATTTT
CDR3: CASSFGGDPNQPQHF
D: -
J: TRBJ1-5
size: few
V: TRBV5-1

DNA: TGTGCCTGGAGTGTAATGGGGACTGAAGCTTTCTTT
CDR3: CAWSVMGTEAFF
D: -
J: TRBJ1-1
size: few
V: TRBV30

DNA: TGTGCCAGCAGCCCACTGAACAGGGAGGGACAGCCCAACGAGTACTTC
CDR3: CASSPLNREGQPNEYF
D: -
J: TRBJ2-4
size: -
V: TRBV7-8

DNA: TGTGCCAGCAGTATCCGGGACTTCGGCTATGAGCAGTTCTTC
CDR3: CASSIRDFGYEQFF
D: -
J: TRBJ2-1
size: -
V: TRBV27

DNA: TGTGCCAGTAACATGAGGGGGGGAGTCACTGAAGCTTTCTTT
CDR3: CASNMRGGVTEAFF
D: -
J: TRBJ1-1
size: -
V: TRBV19

DNA: TGTGCCAGCAGTTACTCGCGGGAACTTATGAACACTGAAGCTTTCTTT
CDR3: CASSYSRELMNTEAFF
D: -
J: TRBJ1-1
size: -
V: TRBV6-5

DNA: TGTGCCAGCAGCTTAAGGACAGGGATCTTTTGGCAGCCCCAGCATTTT
CDR3: CASSLRTGIFWQPQHF
D: TRBD1
J: TRBJ1-5
size: -
V: TRBV5-8

DNA: TGTGCCAGCAGTCCACTTTATGGGGGCACCACAGATACGCAGTATTTT
CDR3: CASSPLYGGTTDTQYF
D: -
J: TRBJ2-3
size: -
V: TRBV27

DNA: TGTGCCAGCAGTGAAGGGAGGGGGGGCAATGAGCAGTTCTTC
CDR3: CASSEGRGGNEQFF
D: -
J: TRBJ2-1
size: -
V: TRBV2

DNA: TGCGCCAGCAGCCTTGACACTCACGAGCAGTACTTC
CDR3: CASSLDTHEQYF
D: -
J: TRBJ2-7
size: -
V: TRBV5-1

DNA: TGTGCCAGCTTAGTAGCGGGGGGGACCTACAATGAGCAGTTCTTC
CDR3: CASLVAGGTYNEQFF
D: TRBD2
J: TRBJ2-1
size: -
V: TRBV6-1

DNA: TGTGCCAGCACGGCGGAATGGGCCACTGAAGCTTTCTTT
CDR3: CASTAEWATEAFF
D: -
J: TRBJ1-1
size: -
V: TRBV7-9

DNA: TGTGCCAGTAGTCCCTGGGACGGAGAAAATGAAAAACTGTTTTTT
CDR3: CASSPWDGENEKLFF
D: -
J: TRBJ1-4
size: few
V: TRBV19

DNA: TGTGCCAGCAGCCCAGCGGGAGCTGGGTACAATGAGCAGTTCTTC
CDR3: CASSPAGAGYNEQFF
D: TRBD2
J: TRBJ2-1
size: -
V: TRBV7-3